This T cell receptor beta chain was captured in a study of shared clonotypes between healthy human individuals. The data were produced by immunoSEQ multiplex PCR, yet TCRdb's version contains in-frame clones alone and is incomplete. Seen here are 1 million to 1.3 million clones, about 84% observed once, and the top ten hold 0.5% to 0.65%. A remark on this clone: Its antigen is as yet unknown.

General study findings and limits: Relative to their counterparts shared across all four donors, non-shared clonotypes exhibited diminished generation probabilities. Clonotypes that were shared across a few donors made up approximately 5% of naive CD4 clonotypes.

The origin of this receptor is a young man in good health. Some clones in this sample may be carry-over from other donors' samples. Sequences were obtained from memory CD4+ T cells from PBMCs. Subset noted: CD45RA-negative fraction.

The CDR3 DNA reads as TGTGCCAGCAGCGTAGAAGCGGGAGGGTCCCCCGGGGAGCTGTTTTTT. It codes for CASSVEAGGSPGELFF. This chain links TRBV9 with TRBJ2-2; 10 nucleotides agree with TRBD2. The CDR3 is 16 amino acids. V shed 0 bases and J 6 bases; nucleotides not matched to a gene: 5. The germline V gene encodes CDR1 SGDLS and CDR2 YYNGEE.